This TCR beta chain was sequenced in a study of CD8 T cell repertoires and HIV-1 epitope variants. Overall study context: Epitopes were three Gag families plus Nef HW9 and YT9.

CDR3 length equals 13 residues. Germline CDR1 MNHEY, CDR2 SMNVEV (reference sequence). V lost 6 bases and J 7 bases, leaving 13 bases between the germline ends. Sequenced by immunoSEQ multiplex PCR; TCRdb stores in-frame clones only, minus some. Among thousands of clones listed, 60% to 80% were seen once. As concerns this clone: What it recognizes is unknown.

This receptor was identified in a male donor with HIV. Sample: cultured CD8+ T cells derived from PBMCs. This chain joins TRBV27 and TRBJ1-5; a weak D match, TRBD1 (6 bases). The CDR3 DNA is TGTGCCAGCAGCAAGGGGGTCGCACAGCCCCAGCATTTT. Encoded protein: CASSKGVAQPQHF.